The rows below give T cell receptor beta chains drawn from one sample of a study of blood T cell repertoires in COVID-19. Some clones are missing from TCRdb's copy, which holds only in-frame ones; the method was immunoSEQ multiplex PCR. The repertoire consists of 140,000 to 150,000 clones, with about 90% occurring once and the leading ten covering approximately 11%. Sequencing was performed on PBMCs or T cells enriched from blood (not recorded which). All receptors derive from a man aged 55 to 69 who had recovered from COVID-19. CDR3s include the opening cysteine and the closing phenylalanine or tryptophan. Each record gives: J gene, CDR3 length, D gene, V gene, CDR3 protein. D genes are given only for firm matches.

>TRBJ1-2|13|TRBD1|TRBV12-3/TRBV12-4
CASSFGTANGYTF
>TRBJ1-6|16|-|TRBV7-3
CASSPRPAGADSPLHF
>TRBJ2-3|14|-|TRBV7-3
CASSLDTFSDTQYF
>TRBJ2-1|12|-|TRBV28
CASSLLENEQFF
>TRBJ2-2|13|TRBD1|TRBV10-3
CAIRRGLTGELFF
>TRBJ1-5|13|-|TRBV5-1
CASSLSTDQPQHF
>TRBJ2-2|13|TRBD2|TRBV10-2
CATQGWTSGELFF
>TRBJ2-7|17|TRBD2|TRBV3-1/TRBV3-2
CASSRNPLAGGAYEQYF
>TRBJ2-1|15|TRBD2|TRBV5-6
CASSDTSGVYNEQFF
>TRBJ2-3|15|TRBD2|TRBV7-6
CASSDSGSRADTQYF
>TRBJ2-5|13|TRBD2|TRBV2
CASSEARLAGGDF